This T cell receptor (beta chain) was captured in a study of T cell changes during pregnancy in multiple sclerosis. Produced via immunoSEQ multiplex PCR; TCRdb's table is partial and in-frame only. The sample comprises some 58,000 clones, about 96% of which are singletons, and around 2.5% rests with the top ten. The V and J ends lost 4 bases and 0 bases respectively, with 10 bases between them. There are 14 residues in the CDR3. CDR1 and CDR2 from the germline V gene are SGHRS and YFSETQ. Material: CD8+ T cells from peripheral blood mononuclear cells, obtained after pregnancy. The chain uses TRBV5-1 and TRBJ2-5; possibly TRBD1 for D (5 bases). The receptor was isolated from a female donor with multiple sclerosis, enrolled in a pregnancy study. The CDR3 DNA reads TGCGCCAGCAGCCACCCGACAGACCAAGAGACCCAGTACTTC. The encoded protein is CASSHPTDQETQYF.